These T cell receptor beta chains were read from a single sample in a study of lymphopenia after photon versus proton radiotherapy. Assay: immunoSEQ multiplex PCR; the TCRdb copy retains only in-frame clones and omits some. Of around 23,000 clones in the sample, roughly 91% were seen once. Sequencing used peripheral blood, obtained from a patient treated with proton-based radiotherapy. The receptor set was obtained from a woman in her 70s with pancreatic cancer. Some clones in this sample may be carry-over from other donors' samples. Both conserved end residues are part of each CDR3. Fields, in order: clone size, CDR3 length, J gene, V gene, D gene, CDR3 DNA, CDR3 protein. The D gene is left open where the match is weak. Rows may omit the clone size; those that give it use once, few, many or a size class.

>NA|16|TRBJ2-1|TRBV19|TRBD1
TGTGCCAGTAGCCGACCGGGACAGGGGGCGGTAAATGAGCAGTTCTTC
CASSRPGQGAVNEQFF
>NA|16|TRBJ1-4|TRBV19|NA
TGTGCCAGTAGTGATTGGGGAGAAACAACTAATGAAAAACTGTTTTTT
CASSDWGETTNEKLFF
>NA|13|TRBJ1-3|TRBV2|NA
TGTGCCAGCAGAACAGGTTCGGGAAACACCATATATTTT
CASRTGSGNTIYF
>NA|16|TRBJ2-1|TRBV11-3|TRBD1
TGTGCCAGCAGCCAGGGGGTACAGGTCTCCTACAATGAGCAGTTCTTC
CASSQGVQVSYNEQFF
>once|14|TRBJ1-3|TRBV6-6|NA
TGTGCCAGCAGCGTATGGGGGACTGGAAACACCATATATTTT
CASSVWGTGNTIYF
>NA|12|TRBJ1-1|TRBV29-1|NA
TGCAGCGTTACCGTAGGGGACACTGAAGCTTTCTTT
CSVTVGDTEAFF
>once|16|TRBJ1-3|TRBV4-1|NA
TGCGCCAGCAGCCAAGAACACGGGGGTCTTGGAAACACCATATATTTT
CASSQEHGGLGNTIYF
>NA|14|TRBJ2-2|TRBV28|NA
TGTGCCAGCAAAGGGGCAGCGAACACCGGGGAGCTGTTTTTT
CASKGAANTGELFF
>NA|14|TRBJ2-1|TRBV7-9|NA
TGTGCCAGCAGCCCTTCGGGCAGCTACAATGAGCAGTTCTTC
CASSPSGSYNEQFF
>NA|14|TRBJ1-1|TRBV27|NA
TGTGCCAGCAGTTTGGAGGGAATGAACACTGAAGCTTTCTTT
CASSLEGMNTEAFF
>NA|12|TRBJ1-2|TRBV28|NA
TGTGCCAGCAGTTTTACCAGCTATGGCTACACCTTC
CASSFTSYGYTF
>NA|14|TRBJ1-3|TRBV19|TRBD1
TGTGCCAGTTACAGGGGGAGCTCTGGAAACACCATATATTTT
CASYRGSSGNTIYF
>NA|14|TRBJ2-5|TRBV6-1|NA
TGTGCCAGCAGTGTGGGGCTTGCCCAAGAGACCCAGTACTTC
CASSVGLAQETQYF
>NA|17|TRBJ2-2|TRBV5-1|TRBD2
TGCGCCAGCAGCGGATCCCTAGCGGGAGCGATGACCGGGGAGCTGTTTTTT
CASSGSLAGAMTGELFF
>NA|18|TRBJ2-3|TRBV7-2|TRBD2
TGTGCCAGCAGCTTAAACAGGGGTAGCGGGAGGGCCAGGGATACGCAGTATTTT
CASSLNRGSGRARDTQYF
>NA|16|TRBJ2-7|TRBV7-2|TRBD1
TGTGCCAGCAGCTTAGGTGGGACAGGGGGCAGGTACGAGCAGTACTTC
CASSLGGTGGRYEQYF
>NA|16|TRBJ1-6|TRBV4-2|TRBD1
TGTGCCAGCAGCCAAGAACTGACAGGGAATAATTCACCCCTCCACTTT
CASSQELTGNNSPLHF
>NA|16|TRBJ1-2|TRBV6-1|TRBD1
TGTGCCAGCAGTGAATTGGGGGTGACAGGGGTCGAGGGCTACACCTTC
CASSELGVTGVEGYTF
>once|14|TRBJ2-1|TRBV28|TRBD2
TGTGCCAGCAGTCCGGGACTAGCCCACAATGAGCAGTTCTTC
CASSPGLAHNEQFF
>NA|16|TRBJ1-5|TRBV23-1|TRBD1
TGCGCCAGCAGTCTTCCGGGACAGGCAAGCAATCAGCCCCAGCATTTT
CASSLPGQASNQPQHF
>NA|15|TRBJ2-6|TRBV6-6|NA
TGTGCCAGCAGTTACGCGCAATCTGGGGCCAACGTCCTGACTTTC
CASSYAQSGANVLTF
>NA|15|TRBJ1-2|TRBV28|NA
TGTGCCAGCAGGGCCGAAACCGGGACATATTATGGCTACACCTTC
CASRAETGTYYGYTF
>NA|13|TRBJ1-1|TRBV5-1|NA
TGCGCCAGCAGCTTGGGAAAGAACACTGAAGCTTTCTTT
CASSLGKNTEAFF
>NA|18|TRBJ2-3|TRBV5-1|TRBD2
TGCGCCAGCAGCTTGGTCTCGACTTGGCGGGGGGGCACAGATACGCAGTATTTT
CASSLVSTWRGGTDTQYF
>NA|11|TRBJ2-7|TRBV7-8|NA
TGTGCCAGCAGCAGGGGGTACGAGCAGTACTTC
CASSRGYEQYF
>NA|16|TRBJ1-3|TRBV5-5|TRBD1
TGTGCCAGCAGCACTTACGACAGGGGCGCTAGAAACACCATATATTTT
CASSTYDRGARNTIYF
>NA|16|TRBJ2-1|TRBV25-1|TRBD2
TGTGCCAGCAGTGACCCCCAGCTAGCGGGTTTGGGTGAGCAGTTCTTC
CASSDPQLAGLGEQFF
>NA|15|TRBJ1-4|TRBV18|NA
TGTGCCAGCTCACCACCAGACGGGGGTACGGGGGAAATGTTTTTT
CASSPPDGGTGEMFF
>NA|14|TRBJ2-5|TRBV7-9|NA
TGTGCCAGCAGCTCGGGACTTGTAGGGGAGACCCAGTACTTC
CASSSGLVGETQYF
>NA|14|TRBJ1-2|TRBV29-1|TRBD1
TGCAGCGCTTGGGGGGCAGGGGGTAACTATGGCTACACCTTC
CSAWGAGGNYGYTF
>NA|15|TRBJ2-1|TRBV11-2|TRBD1
TGTGCCAGCAGCTTCCGGGACAGGGCGAACAATGAGCAGTTCTTC
CASSFRDRANNEQFF
>NA|15|TRBJ1-1|TRBV5-4|TRBD1
TGTGCCAGCAGCTTGGGCGCGGCAGGGGGGACTGAAGCTTTCTTT
CASSLGAAGGTEAFF
>NA|18|TRBJ2-7|TRBV28|NA
TGTGCCAGCAGTCTCGCTGGACAGTCCCCTCTCGGAGGCTACGAGCAGTACTTC
CASSLAGQSPLGGYEQYF
>NA|14|TRBJ2-7|TRBV7-2|NA
TGTGCCAGCAGGGGGGCCACGGCCTCCTACGAGCAGTACTTC
CASRGATASYEQYF
>NA|14|TRBJ1-1|TRBV6-6|NA
TGTGCCAGCAGTTATACAGCTATGAACACTGAAGCTTTCTTT
CASSYTAMNTEAFF